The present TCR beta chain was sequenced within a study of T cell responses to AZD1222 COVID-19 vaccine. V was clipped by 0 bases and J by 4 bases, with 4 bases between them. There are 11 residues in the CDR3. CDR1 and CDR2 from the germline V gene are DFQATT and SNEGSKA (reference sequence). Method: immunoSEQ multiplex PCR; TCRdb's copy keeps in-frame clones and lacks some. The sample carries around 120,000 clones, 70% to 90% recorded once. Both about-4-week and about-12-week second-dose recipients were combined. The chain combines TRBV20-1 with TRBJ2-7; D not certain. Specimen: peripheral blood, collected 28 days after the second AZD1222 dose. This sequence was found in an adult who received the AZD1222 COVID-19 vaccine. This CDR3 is CSARDYYEQYF. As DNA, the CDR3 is TGCAGTGCTAGAGATTATTACGAGCAGTACTTC.